The clone carrying this TCR beta chain was recorded at least ten times. The data were obtained in a study of neurological immune-mediated disorders. A single record per CDR3 protein comes from TCRdb applying MiXCR to the 5' RACE reads. The profile shows under 60,000 distinct CDR3 sequences, 3% to 4% of them singletons. The J segment lost 4 bases and the V segment lost 7 bases, leaving 9 bases of the junction unmatched. Germline-derived CDR1 and CDR2 are SGHRS and YFSETQ. The length of the CDR3 is 15 residues. The specimen sequenced was PBMCs. This chain connects TRBV5-1 to TRBJ2-3, with 10 bases identical to TRBD2. The clonotype was recovered from a man in his forties with multiple sclerosis. The CDR3: CASREPGLAADTQYF. The CDR3 nucleotides are TGCGCCAGCCGCGAGCCCGGACTAGCGGCAGATACGCAGTATTTT. The full variable domain, in which reference TRBV5-1 and TRBJ2-3 provide the parts outside the CDR3, is KAGVTQTPRYLIKTRGQQVTLSCSPISGHRSVSWYQQTPGQGLQFLFEYFSETQRNKGNFPGRFSGRQFSNSRSEMNVSTLELGDSALYLCASREPGLAADTQYFGPGTRLTVL.